The clone carrying this T cell receptor (beta chain) was observed a few times. Its antigen is currently unknown. Time point defined: patch test 1, 2 weeks after DPC sensitization. Treatment noted: therapeutic diphenylcyclopropenone sensitization with weekly scalp DPC. Phlebotomy was performed prior to application of every patch test. This entry belongs to a study of human T cells and chemical hapten exposure. Findings and limits, study-wide: High-frequency TCRs, those above 1 in 1000, stayed the same after DPC sensitization.

Original data processing: There were a median of around 96,000 TCRs per sample, with a range from roughly 23,224 to 750,000. MiXCR, run by TCRdb on the RACE reads, gives a single entry per CDR3 protein. TCRdb's processing, not the authors' own work, is the source of the V and J calls. The sample has roughly 180,000 distinct CDR3 sequences; 20% to 25% are singletons. Looked up from germline, CDR1 is SSHAT and CDR2 is FNYEAQ (reference sequence). V was pared by 3 bases and J by 2 bases, with 12 bases between. The CDR3 covers 15 residues. The V call is TRBV7-7, the J call TRBJ2-3, with D perhaps matching TRBD1 or TRBD2 (5 bases each). This TCR derives from a woman aged 45-65 years with alopecia areata. Some clones in this sample may be carry-over from other donors' samples. The sequenced sample was whole blood, obtained in connection with sensitization to the hapten diphenylcyclopropenone (DPC). CDR3 sequence reads: CASSFGAAITDTQYF. DNA for the CDR3: TGTGCCAGCAGCTTCGGGGCTGCAATCACAGATACGCAGTATTTT.